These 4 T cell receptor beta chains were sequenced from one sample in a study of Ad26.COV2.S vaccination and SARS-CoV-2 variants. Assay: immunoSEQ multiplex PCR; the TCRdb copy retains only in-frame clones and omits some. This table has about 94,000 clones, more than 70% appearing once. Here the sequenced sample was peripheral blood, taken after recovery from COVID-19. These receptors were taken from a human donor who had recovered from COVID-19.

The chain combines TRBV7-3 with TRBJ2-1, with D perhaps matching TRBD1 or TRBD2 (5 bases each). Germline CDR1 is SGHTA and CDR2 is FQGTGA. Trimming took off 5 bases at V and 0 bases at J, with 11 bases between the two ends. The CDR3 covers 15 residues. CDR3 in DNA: TGTGCCAGCAGCCCCGGGGACGCCTCCTACAATGAGCAGTTCTTC. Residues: CASSPGDASYNEQFF.

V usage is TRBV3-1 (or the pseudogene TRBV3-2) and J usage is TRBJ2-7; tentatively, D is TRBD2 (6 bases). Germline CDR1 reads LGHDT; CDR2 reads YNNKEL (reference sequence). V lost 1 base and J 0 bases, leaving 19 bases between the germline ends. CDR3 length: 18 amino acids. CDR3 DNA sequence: TGTGCCAGCAGCCAAGCCCCCCCTAGCGCCTCAATCTCCTACGAGCAGTACTTC. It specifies CASSQAPPSASISYEQYF.

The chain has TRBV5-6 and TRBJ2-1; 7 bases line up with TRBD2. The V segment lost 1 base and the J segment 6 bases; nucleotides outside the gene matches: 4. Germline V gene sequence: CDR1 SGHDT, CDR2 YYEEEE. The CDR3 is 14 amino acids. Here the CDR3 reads CASSLPSGTNEQFF. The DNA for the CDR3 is TGTGCCAGCAGCTTGCCTAGCGGAACCAATGAGCAGTTCTTC.

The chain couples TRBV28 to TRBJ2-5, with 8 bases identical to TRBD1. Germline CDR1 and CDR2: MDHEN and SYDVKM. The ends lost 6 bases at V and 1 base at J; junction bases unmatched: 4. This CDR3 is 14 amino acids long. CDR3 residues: CASREDRGQETQYF. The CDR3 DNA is TGTGCCAGCAGGGAAGACAGGGGCCAAGAGACCCAGTACTTC.